This TCR beta chain stems from a study of CD8 T cells in Susac syndrome. Random hexamers primed reverse transcription of about 0.5 to 1 ug RNA. TCRdb independently ran MiXCR on the immunoSEQ multiplex PCR reads; one entry per CDR3 protein. The table includes some 48,000 distinct CDR3 sequences, roughly 92% detected once. The source is a human donor in good health. Material: CD8+ T cells from PBMCs.

As DNA, the CDR3 is TGCGCCAGCAGCTTCTTTCCTAGCGGTCCCCAAGAGACCCAGTACTTC. This gives the protein CASSFFPSGPQETQYF. The J gene is TRBJ2-5, the V gene TRBV5-1, with 7 bases matching TRBD2. V shed 2 bases and J 1 base; nucleotides not matched to a gene: 8. CDR1 is SGHRS and CDR2 is YFSETQ in the germline V gene. The CDR3 contains 16 residues.